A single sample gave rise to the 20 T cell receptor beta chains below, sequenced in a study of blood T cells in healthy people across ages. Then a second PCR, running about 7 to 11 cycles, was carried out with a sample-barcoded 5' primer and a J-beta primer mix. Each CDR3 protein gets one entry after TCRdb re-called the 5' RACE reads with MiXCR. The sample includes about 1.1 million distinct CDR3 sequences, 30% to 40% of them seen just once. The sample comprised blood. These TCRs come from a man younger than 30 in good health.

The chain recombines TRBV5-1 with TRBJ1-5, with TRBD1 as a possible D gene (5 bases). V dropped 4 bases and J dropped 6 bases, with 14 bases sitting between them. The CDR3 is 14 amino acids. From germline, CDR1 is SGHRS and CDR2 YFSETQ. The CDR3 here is CASSPNLGGQPQHF. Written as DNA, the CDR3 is TGCGCCAGCAGCCCAAACCTTGGGGGTCAGCCCCAGCATTTT.

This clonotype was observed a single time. The CDR3 spells CASSPMEHNQPQHF. CDR3 bases: TGTGCCAGCAGCCCAATGGAACACAATCAGCCCCAGCATTTT. The J gene is TRBJ1-5, the V gene TRBV11-2; D is undetermined. CDR3 length: 14 residues. Germline CDR1 is SGHAT and CDR2 is FQNNGV. Trimming pared 5 bases from V and 3 bases from J, leaving 11 bases between.

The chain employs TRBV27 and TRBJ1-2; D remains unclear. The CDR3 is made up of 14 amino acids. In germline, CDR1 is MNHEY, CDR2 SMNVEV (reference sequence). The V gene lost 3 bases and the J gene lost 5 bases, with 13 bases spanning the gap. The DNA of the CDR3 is TGTGCCAGCAGTTTGAATGTGGACCGGTATGGCTACACCTTC. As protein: CASSLNVDRYGYTF.

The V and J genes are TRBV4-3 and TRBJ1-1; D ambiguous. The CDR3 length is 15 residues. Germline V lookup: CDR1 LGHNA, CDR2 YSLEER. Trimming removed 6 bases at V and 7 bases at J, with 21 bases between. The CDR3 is CASRPSALTRGEAFF. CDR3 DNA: TGCGCCAGCAGGCCGAGCGCCCTGACTCGGGGTGAAGCTTTCTTT.

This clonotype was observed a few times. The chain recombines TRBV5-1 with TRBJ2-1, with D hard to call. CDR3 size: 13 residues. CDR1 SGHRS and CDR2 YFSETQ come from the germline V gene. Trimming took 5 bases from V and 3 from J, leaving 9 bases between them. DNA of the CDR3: TGCGCCAGCAGTTCCCCGGACTACAATGAGCAGTTCTTC. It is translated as CASSSPDYNEQFF.

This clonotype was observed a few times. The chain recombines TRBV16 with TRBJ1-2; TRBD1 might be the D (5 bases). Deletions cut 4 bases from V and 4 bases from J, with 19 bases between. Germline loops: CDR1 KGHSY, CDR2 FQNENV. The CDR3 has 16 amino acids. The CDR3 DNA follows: TGTGCCAGCAGCCCGACAAGGGGTCACAGCCTCTATGGCTACACCTTC. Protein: CASSPTRGHSLYGYTF.

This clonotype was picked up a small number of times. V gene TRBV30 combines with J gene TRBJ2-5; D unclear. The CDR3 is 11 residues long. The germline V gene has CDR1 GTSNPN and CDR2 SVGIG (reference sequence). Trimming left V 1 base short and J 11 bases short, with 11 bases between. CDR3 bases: TGTGCCTGGAGTGCCCCCAATGAGCAGTACTTC. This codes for CAWSAPNEQYF.

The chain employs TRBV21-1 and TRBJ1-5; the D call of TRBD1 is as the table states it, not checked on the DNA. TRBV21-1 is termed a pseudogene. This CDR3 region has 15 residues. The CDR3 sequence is CASTISRGENQPQHF. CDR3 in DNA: TGTGCCAGCACCATTTCGAGGGGGGAAAATCAGCCCCAGCATTTT.

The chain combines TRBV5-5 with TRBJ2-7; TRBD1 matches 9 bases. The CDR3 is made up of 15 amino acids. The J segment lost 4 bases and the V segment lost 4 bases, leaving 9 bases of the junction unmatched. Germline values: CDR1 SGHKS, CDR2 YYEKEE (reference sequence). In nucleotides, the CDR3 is TGTGCCAGCAGCCTCGCGGGACAGGGCGTTTACGAGCAGTACTTC. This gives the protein CASSLAGQGVYEQYF.

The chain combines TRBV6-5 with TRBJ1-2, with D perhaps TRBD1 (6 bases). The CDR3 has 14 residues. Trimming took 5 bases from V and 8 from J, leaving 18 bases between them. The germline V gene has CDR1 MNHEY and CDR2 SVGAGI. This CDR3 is CASSPLDRRQGYTF. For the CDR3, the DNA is TGTGCCAGCAGTCCATTAGACAGGCGGCAGGGCTACACCTTC.

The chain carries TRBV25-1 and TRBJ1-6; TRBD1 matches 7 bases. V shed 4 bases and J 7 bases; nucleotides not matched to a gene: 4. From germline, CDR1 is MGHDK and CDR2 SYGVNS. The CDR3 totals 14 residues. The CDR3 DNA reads TGTGCCAGCAGTGGGACAGGACTGAATTCACCCCTCCACTTT. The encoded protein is CASSGTGLNSPLHF. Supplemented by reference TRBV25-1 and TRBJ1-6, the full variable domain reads EADIYQTPRYLVIGTGKKITLECSQTMGHDKMYWYQQDPGMELHLIHYSYGVNSTEKGDLSSESTVSRIRTEHFPLTLESARPSHTSQYLCASSGTGLNSPLHFGNGTRLTVT.

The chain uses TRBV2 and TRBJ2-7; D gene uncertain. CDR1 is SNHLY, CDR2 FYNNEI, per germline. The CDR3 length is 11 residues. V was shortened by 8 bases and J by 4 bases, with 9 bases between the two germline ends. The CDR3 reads CASLEGYEQYF. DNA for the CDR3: TGTGCCAGCTTGGAAGGTTACGAGCAGTACTTC.

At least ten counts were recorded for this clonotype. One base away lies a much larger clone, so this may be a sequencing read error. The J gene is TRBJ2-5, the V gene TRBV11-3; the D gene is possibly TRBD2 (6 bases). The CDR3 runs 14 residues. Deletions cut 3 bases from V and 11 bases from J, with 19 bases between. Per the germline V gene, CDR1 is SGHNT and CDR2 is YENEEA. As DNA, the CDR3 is TGTGCCAGCAGCTTGGCTGGACTATCCAATGAGCAGTACTTC. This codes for CASSLAGLSNEQYF.

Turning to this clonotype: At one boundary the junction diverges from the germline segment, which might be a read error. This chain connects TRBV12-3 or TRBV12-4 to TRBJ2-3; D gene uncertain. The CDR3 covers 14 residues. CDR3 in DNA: TGTACCAGCAGTGCAAAGTTTGGTACAGATACGCAGTATTTT. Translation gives CTSSAKFGTDTQYF.

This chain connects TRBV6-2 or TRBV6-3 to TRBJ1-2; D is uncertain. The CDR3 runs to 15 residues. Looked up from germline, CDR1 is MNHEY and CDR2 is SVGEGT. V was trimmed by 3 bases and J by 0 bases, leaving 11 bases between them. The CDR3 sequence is CASSYTTFANYGYTF. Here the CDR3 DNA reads TGTGCCAGCAGTTATACGACATTCGCTAACTATGGCTACACCTTC.

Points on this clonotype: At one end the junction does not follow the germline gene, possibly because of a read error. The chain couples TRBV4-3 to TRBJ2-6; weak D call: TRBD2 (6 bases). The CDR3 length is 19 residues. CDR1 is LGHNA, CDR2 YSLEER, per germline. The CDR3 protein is CASSQDTTRLVSGANVLTF. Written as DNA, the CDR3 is TGCGCCAGCAGCCAAGATACGACTAGATTGGTTTCTGGAGCCAACGTCCTGACTTTC.

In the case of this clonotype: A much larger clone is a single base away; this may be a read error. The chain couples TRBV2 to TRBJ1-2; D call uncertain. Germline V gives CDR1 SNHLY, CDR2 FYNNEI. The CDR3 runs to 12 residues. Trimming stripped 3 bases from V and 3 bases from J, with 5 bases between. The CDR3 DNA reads TGTGCCAGCAGTGAGGGATACTATGGCTACACCTTC. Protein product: CASSEGYYGYTF.

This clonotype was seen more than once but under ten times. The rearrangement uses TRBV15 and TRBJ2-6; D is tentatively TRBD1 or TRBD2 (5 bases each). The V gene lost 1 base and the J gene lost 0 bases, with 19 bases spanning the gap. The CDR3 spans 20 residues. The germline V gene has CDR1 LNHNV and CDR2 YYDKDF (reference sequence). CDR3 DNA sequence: TGTGCCACCAGCAGAGGCCTTAAATGGGACGGGCTCTCTGGGGCCAACGTCCTGACTTTC. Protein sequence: CATSRGLKWDGLSGANVLTF.

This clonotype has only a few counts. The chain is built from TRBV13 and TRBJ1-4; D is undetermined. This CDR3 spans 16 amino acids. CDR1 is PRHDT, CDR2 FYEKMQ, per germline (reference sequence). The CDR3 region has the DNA TGTGCGACATCAAGGTCCCCTGAGGCAACTAATGAAAAACTGTTTTTT. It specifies CATSRSPEATNEKLFF.

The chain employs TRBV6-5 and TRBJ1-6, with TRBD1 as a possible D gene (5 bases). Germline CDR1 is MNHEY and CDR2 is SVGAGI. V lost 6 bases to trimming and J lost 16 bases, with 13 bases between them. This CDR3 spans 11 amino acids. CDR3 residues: CASSRDSTLHF. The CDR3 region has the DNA TGTGCCAGCAGCCGCGACAGCACACTCCACTTT.